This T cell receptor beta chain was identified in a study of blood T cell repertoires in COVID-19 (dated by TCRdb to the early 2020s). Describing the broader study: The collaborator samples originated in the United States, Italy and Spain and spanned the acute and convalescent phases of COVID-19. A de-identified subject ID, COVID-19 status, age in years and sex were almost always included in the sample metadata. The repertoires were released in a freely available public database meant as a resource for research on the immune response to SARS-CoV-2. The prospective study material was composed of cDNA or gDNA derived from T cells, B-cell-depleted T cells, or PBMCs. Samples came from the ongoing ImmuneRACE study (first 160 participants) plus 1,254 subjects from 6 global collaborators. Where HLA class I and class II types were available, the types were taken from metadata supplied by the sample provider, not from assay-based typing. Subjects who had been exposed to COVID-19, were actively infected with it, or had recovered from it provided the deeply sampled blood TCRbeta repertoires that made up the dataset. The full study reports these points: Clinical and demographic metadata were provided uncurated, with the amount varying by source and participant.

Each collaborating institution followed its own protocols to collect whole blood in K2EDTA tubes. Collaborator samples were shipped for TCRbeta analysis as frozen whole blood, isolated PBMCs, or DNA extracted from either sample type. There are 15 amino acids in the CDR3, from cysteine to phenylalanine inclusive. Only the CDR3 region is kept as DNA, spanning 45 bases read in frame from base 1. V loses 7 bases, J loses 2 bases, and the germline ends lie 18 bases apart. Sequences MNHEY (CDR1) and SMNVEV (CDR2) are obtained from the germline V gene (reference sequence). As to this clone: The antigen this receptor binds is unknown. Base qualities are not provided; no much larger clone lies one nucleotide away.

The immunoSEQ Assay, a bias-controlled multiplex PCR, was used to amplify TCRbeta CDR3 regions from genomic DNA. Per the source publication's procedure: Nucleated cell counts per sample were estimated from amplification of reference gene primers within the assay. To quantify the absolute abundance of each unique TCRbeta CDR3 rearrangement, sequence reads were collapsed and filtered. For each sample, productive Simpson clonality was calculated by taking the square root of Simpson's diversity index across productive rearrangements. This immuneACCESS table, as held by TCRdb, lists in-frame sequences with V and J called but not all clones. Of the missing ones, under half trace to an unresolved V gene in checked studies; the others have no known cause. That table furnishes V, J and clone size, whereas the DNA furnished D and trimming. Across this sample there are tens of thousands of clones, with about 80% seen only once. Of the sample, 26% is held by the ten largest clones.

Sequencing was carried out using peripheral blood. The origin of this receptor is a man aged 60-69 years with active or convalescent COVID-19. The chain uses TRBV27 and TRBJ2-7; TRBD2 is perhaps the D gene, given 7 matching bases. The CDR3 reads CASTLRGGATYEQYF. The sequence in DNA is TGTGCCAGCACACTCAGGGGAGGGGCTACCTACGAGCAGTACTTC.